This T cell receptor (beta chain) originates from a study of T cells after yellow fever vaccination. Study results and limitations: Across the CD4 and CD8 compartments, a small share of clonotypes was present in both. The bulk population could contribute abundant contaminating clonotypes to FACS-sorted repertoires. Post-booster repertoires contained most primary-vaccination clones again (96% CD4, approximately 86% CD8).

This CDR3 is 16 amino acids long. CDR1 SGHVS and CDR2 FNYEAQ come from the germline V gene. V was clipped by 1 base and J by 1 base; unmatched bases: 4. It was through 5'RACE template switching that TCR cDNA was made, with a universal primer site and UMIs added. TCRdb independently ran MiXCR on the 5' RACE reads; one entry per CDR3 protein. The sample carries hundreds of thousands of distinct CDR3 sequences, under 20% recorded once. Concerning this clonotype: No antigen is known for it.

This specimen was PBMCs, taken before the yellow fever booster vaccination. V is TRBV7-6 and J is TRBJ2-5, with TRBD2 matching over 9 bases. The receptor's source is a man aged 18 to 35 who received the YFV17D yellow fever vaccine. The CDR3 is CASSLEVAGVQETQYF. The CDR3 DNA follows: TGTGCCAGCAGCTTAGAGGTAGCGGGGGTCCAAGAGACCCAGTACTTC.